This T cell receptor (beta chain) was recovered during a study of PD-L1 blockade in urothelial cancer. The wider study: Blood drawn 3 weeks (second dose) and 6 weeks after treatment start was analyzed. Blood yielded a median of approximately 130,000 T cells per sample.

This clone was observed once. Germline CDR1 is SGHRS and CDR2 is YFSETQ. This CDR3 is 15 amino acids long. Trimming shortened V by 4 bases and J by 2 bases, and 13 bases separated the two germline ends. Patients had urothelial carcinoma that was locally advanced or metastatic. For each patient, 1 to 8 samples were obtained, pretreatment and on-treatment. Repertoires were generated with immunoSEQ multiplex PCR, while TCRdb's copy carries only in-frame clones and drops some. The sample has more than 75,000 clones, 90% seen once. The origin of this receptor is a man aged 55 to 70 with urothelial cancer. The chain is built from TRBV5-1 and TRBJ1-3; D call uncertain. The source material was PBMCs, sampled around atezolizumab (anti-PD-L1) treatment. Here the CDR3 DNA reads TGCGCCAGCAGCCCCGTAGGAGGGACTGGAAACACCATATATTTT. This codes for CASSPVGGTGNTIYF.